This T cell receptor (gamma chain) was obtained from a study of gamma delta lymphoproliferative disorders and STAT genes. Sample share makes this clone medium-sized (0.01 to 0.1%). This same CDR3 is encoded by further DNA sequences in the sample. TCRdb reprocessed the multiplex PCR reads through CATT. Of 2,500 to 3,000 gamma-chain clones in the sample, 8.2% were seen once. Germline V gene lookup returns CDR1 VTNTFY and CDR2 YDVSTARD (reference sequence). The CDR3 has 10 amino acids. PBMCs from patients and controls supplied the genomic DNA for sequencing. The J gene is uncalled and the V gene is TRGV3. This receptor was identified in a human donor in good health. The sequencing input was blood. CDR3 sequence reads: CATWDRQKLF. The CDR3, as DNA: TGTGCCACCTGGGACAGGCAAAAGCTCTTT.